A selection of T cell receptor beta chains follows, all from one sample in a study of T cell changes during pregnancy in multiple sclerosis. Profiled with immunoSEQ multiplex PCR; TCRdb holds only in-frame clones, not every one. The data show tens of thousands of clones, with 88% seen just once and under 2% held by the top ten. Sequences were derived from peripheral blood, sampled in the first trimester of pregnancy. All receptors derive from a female donor with multiple sclerosis, enrolled in a pregnancy study. The CDR3 runs from the conserved cysteine through the conserved F or W. The D gene is left open where the match is weak. Clone size is not always given. Where it is, it says once, few, many or a class for expanded clones.

v_call	j_call	clone_size	d_call	cdr3_aa	cdr3_nt
TRBV6-1	TRBJ2-2	-	-	CASSAKAGANTGELFF	TGTGCCAGCAGTGCAAAGGCAGGCGCGAACACCGGGGAGCTGTTTTTT
TRBV28	TRBJ2-7	once	TRBD2	CASSLVSAGLTYEQYF	TGTGCCAGCAGTTTGGTGTCAGCGGGATTAACCTACGAGCAGTACTTC
TRBV28	TRBJ2-5	once	TRBD2	CASSELLAGDQETQYF	TGTGCCAGCAGCGAACTCCTAGCGGGCGACCAAGAGACCCAGTACTTC
TRBV10-3	TRBJ1-2	few	-	CAINPEVEGYTF	TGTGCCATCAATCCCGAGGTAGAAGGCTACACCTTC
TRBV7-8	TRBJ2-6	-	-	CASSLGPLAGANVLTF	TGTGCCAGCAGCTTGGGCCCCCTCGCTGGGGCCAACGTCCTGACTTTC
TRBV7-8	TRBJ2-2	-	TRBD2	CASSSTGTSGRAANGELFF	TGTGCCAGCAGCTCTACCGGGACTAGCGGGAGGGCCGCTAACGGGGAGCTGTTTTTT
TRBV19	TRBJ2-7	-	TRBD1	CASRNDRASNEQYF	TGTGCCAGTAGGAACGACAGGGCATCCAACGAGCAGTACTTC
TRBV5-1	TRBJ1-6	-	-	CASSLAGEVRSPLHF	TGCGCCAGCAGCTTGGCCGGGGAAGTACGGTCACCCCTCCACTTT
TRBV30	TRBJ2-2	-	-	CAWSIDKRELFF	TGTGCCTGGAGTATAGATAAACGGGAGCTGTTTTTT
TRBV5-1	TRBJ1-1	-	-	CASSLGANLMNTEAFF	TGCGCCAGCAGCTTGGGGGCCAACTTAATGAACACTGAAGCTTTCTTT
TRBV29-1	TRBJ1-1	few	-	CSGQLMNTEAFF	TGCAGCGGACAGCTCATGAACACTGAAGCTTTCTTT
TRBV27	TRBJ1-2	-	-	CASSASPGVGGYTF	TGTGCCAGCAGTGCGTCTCCAGGGGTAGGTGGCTACACCTTC
TRBV16	TRBJ2-7	-	TRBD1	CASSRSDRGGYEQYF	TGTGCCAGCAGCCGATCGGACAGGGGGGGGTACGAGCAGTACTTC
TRBV7-9	TRBJ2-7	few	-	CASSFHSHFSAYEQYF	TGTGCCAGCAGCTTCCACTCACACTTTAGCGCCTACGAGCAGTACTTC
TRBV27	TRBJ2-1	-	-	CASSSLLTSPYNEQFF	TGTGCCAGCAGTTCCCTCCTGACTAGTCCCTACAATGAGCAGTTCTTC
TRBV21-1	TRBJ1-5	-	-	CASSKCSGNQPQHF	TGTGCCAGCAGCAAATGTTCGGGAAATCAGCCCCAGCATTTT